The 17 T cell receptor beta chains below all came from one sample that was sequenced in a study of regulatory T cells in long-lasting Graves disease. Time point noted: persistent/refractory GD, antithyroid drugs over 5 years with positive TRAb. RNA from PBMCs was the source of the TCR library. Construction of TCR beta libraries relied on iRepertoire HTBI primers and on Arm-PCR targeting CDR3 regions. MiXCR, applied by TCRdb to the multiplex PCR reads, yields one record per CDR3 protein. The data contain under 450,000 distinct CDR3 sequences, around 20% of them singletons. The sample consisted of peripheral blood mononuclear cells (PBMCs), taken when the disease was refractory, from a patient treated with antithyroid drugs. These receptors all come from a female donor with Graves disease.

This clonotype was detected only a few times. CDR3 protein: CASRWDYVGGELFF. The DNA of the CDR3 is TGTGCCAGCAGATGGGACTACGTCGGCGGGGAGCTGTTTTTT. The V and J genes are TRBV6-1 and TRBJ2-2; 7 nucleotides line up with TRBD2. V dropped 6 bases and J dropped 7; count of bases not matched to a gene: 8. The germline CDR1 and CDR2 sequences are MNHNS and SASEGT. The CDR3 covers 14 residues.

CDR3 nucleotides: TGTGCCAGCTCACCTAATTTGGGGGACACCGGGGAGCTGTTTTTT. It codes for CASSPNLGDTGELFF. J is TRBJ2-2 and V is TRBV18; the D gene could be TRBD1 or TRBD2 (5 bases each). The V gene lost 3 bases and the J gene lost 3 bases, with 11 bases spanning the gap. The CDR3 length is 15 residues. Germline CDR1 is KGHSH and CDR2 is LQKENI.

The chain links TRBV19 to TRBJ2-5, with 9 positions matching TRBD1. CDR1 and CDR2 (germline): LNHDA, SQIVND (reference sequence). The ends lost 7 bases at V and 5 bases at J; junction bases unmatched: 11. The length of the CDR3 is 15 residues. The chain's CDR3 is CASNTGTGPAETQYF. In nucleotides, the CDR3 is TGTGCCAGTAATACCGGGACAGGGCCGGCGGAGACCCAGTACTTC.

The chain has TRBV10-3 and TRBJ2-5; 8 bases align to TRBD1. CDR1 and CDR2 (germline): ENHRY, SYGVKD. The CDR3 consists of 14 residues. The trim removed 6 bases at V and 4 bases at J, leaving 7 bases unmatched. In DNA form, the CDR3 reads TGTGCCATCAGGGAGGACAGGGTCGGAGAGACCCAGTACTTC. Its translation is CAIREDRVGETQYF.

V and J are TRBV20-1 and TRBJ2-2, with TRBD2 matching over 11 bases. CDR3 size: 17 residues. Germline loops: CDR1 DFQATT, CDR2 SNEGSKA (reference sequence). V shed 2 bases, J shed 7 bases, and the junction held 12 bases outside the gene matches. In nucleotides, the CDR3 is TGCAGTGCTAGATGGGGTAGCGGGAGGGCCGGTAGCGGGGAGCTGTTTTTT. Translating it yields CSARWGSGRAGSGELFF.

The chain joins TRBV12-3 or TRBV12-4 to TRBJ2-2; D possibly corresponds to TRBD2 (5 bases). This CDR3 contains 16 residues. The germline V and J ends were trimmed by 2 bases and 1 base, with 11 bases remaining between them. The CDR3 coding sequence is TGTGCCAGCAGTTTACCTCGAGGAGGGAACACCGGGGAGCTGTTTTTT. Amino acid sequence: CASSLPRGGNTGELFF.

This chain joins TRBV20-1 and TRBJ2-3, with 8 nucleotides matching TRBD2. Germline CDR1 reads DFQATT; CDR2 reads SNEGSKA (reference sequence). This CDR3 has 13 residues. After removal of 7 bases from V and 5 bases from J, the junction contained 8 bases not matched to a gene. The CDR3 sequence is CSGVRGAIDTQYF. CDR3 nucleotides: TGCAGTGGGGTGCGGGGGGCTATAGATACGCAGTATTTT.

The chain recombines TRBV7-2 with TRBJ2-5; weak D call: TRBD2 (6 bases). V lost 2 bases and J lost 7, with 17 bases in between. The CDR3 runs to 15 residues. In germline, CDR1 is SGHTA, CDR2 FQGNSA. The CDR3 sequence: CASSLSSANGGTQYF. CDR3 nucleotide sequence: TGTGCCAGCAGCTTATCTAGCGCCAACGGAGGGACCCAGTACTTC.

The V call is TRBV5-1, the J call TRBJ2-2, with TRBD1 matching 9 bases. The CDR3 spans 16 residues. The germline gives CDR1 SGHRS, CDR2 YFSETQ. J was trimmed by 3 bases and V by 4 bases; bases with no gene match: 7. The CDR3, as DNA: TGCGCCAGCAGCCTAGCCGGGACAGGGTACACCGGGGAGCTGTTTTTT. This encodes CASSLAGTGYTGELFF.

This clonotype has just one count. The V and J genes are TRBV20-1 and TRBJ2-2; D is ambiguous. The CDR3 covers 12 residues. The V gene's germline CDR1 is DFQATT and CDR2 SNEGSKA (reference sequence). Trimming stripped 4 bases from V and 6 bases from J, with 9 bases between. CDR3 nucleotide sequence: TGCAGTGCTACTAATTGGGCCGGGGAGCTGTTTTTT. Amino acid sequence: CSATNWAGELFF.

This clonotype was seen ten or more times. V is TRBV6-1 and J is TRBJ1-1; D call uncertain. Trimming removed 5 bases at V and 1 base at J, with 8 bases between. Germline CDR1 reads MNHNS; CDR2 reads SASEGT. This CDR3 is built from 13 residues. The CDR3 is CASSQDSNTEAFF. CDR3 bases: TGTGCCAGCAGTCAAGACTCGAACACTGAAGCTTTCTTT.

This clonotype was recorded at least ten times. CDR3 loop: CASSPLPPGQETQYF. The CDR3 DNA sequence: TGTGCCAGCTCACCACTCCCACCGGGACAAGAGACCCAGTACTTC. The gene calls are TRBV18 and TRBJ2-5, with a weak D call TRBD2 (5 bases). Trimming left V 1 base short and J 2 bases short, with 11 bases between. CDR3 length: 15 residues. CDR1 is KGHSH and CDR2 is LQKENI in the germline V gene.

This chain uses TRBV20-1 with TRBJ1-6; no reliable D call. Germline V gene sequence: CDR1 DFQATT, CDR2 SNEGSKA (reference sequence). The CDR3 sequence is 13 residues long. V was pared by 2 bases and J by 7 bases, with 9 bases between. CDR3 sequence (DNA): TGCAGTGCTAGACCGTATGAGAATTCACCCCTCCACTTT. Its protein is CSARPYENSPLHF.

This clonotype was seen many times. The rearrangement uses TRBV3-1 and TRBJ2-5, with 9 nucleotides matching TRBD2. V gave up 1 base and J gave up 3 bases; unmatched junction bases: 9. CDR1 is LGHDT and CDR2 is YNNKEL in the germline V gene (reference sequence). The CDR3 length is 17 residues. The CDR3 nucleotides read TGTGCCAGCAGCCAAGGTAGGACTAGCGTCAGAAAAGAGACCCAGTACTTC. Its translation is CASSQGRTSVRKETQYF.

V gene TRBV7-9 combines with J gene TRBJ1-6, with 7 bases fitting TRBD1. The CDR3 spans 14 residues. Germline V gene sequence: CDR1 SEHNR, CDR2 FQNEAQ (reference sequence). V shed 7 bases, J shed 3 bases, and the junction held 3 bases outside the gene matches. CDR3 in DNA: TGTGCCAGCACAGGGGGATACTATAATTCACCCCTCCACTTT. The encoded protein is CASTGGYYNSPLHF.

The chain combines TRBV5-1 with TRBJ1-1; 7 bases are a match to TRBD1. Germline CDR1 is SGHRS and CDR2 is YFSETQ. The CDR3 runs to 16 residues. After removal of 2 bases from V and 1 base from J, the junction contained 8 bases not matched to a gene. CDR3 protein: CASSLRLGQANTEAFF. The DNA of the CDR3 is TGCGCCAGCAGCTTACGCTTAGGACAGGCGAACACTGAAGCTTTCTTT.

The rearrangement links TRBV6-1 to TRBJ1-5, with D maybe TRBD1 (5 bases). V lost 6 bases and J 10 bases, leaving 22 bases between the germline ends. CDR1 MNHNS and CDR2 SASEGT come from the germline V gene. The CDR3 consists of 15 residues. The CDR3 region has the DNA TGTGCCAGCAGCCGCAGGGAGGGGTCCCAAGAACCCCAGCATTTT. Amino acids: CASSRREGSQEPQHF.